These 7 T cell receptor beta chains originate from one sample sequenced in a study of blood T cell repertoires in COVID-19. Sequencing used immunoSEQ multiplex PCR; TCRdb keeps in-frame clones, though not all of them. The sample shows roughly 150,000 clones, approximately 88% of them seen only once. Sequenced input: PBMCs or T cells enriched from blood (not recorded which). These receptors were obtained from a man between 65 and 85 years old who had been exposed to COVID-19.

The chain uses TRBV12-3 or TRBV12-4 and TRBJ1-4; D is undetermined. Trimming took 2 bases from V and 8 from J, leaving 9 bases between them. The CDR3 has 13 residues. For the CDR3, the DNA is TGTGCCAGCAGTTTAAGACATCGAGAAAAACTGTTTTTT. Its protein is CASSLRHREKLFF.

The chain carries TRBV3-1 (or the pseudogene TRBV3-2) and TRBJ2-2; 10 bases map to TRBD1. Germline values: CDR1 LGHDT, CDR2 YNNKEL (reference sequence). This CDR3 spans 22 amino acids. With V trimmed by 0 bases and J by 6 bases, 22 bases remained unmatched. This CDR3 is CASSQDRVGTGVGYRGSGELFF. CDR3 coding DNA: TGTGCCAGCAGCCAAGATCGCGTCGGGACAGGGGTCGGTTACAGGGGTTCCGGGGAGCTGTTTTTT.

The chain couples TRBV6-2 or TRBV6-3 to TRBJ2-3, with 8 bases matching TRBD2. V trimming: 5 bases; J trimming: 2 bases; junction bases outside the gene matches: 9. The germline V gene has CDR1 MNHEY and CDR2 SVGEGT. The CDR3 contains 16 residues. The CDR3 DNA reads TGTGCCAGCAGTCTTATCCGCGGGGGGTCCACAGATACGCAGTATTTT. Protein sequence: CASSLIRGGSTDTQYF.

This chain joins TRBV12-3 or TRBV12-4 and TRBJ1-3; perhaps TRBD1 as D (5 bases). Between the trimmed V and J ends, which lost 6 bases and 0 bases, there was a span of 6 bases. The CDR3 spans 13 residues. The CDR3 protein is CASRTDSGNTIYF. CDR3 sequence (DNA): TGTGCCAGCAGGACAGACTCTGGAAACACCATATATTTT.

V is TRBV7-3 and J is TRBJ2-6, with 8 bases that match TRBD2. V shed 2 bases, J shed 0 bases, and the junction held 3 bases outside the gene matches. The germline CDR1 and CDR2 sequences are SGHTA and FQGTGA. This CDR3 has 17 amino acids. CDR3 sequence: CASSLAGGRSGANVLTF. For the CDR3, the DNA is TGTGCCAGCAGCTTAGCGGGGGGCCGCTCTGGGGCCAACGTCCTGACTTTC.

The V gene is TRBV10-3, the J gene TRBJ2-1; TRBD1 is a possible D gene (6 bases). Germline V gene sequence: CDR1 ENHRY, CDR2 SYGVKD. This CDR3 region has 11 residues. The germline V and J ends were trimmed by 5 bases and 8 bases, with 7 bases remaining between them. The CDR3 nucleotides are TGTGCCATCAGTCCAGGGGATGAGCAGTTCTTC. As protein: CAISPGDEQFF.

This chain joins TRBV5-3 and TRBJ2-7; 9 positions match TRBD1. TRBV5-3 is identified as an open reading frame with a role that is uncertain. There are 16 residues in the CDR3. V trimming: 2 bases; J trimming: 2 bases; junction bases outside the gene matches: 8. The CDR3 sequence is CARSFLRQGGTYEQYF. Here the CDR3 DNA reads TGTGCCAGAAGCTTCCTAAGACAGGGGGGCACCTACGAGCAGTACTTC.